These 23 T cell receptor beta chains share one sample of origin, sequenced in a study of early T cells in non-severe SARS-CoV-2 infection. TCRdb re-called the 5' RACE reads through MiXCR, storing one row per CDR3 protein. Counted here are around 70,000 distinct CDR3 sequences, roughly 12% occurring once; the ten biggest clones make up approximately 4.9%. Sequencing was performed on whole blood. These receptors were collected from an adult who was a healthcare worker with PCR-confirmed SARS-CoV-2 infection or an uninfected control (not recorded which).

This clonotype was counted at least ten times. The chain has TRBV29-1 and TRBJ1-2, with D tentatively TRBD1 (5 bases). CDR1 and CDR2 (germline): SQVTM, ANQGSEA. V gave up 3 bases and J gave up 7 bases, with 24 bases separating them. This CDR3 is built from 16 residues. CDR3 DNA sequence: TGCAGCGTTGAGGGGCAGATTTCCCCCCCATCTCGTGGCTACACCTTC. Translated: CSVEGQISPPSRGYTF.

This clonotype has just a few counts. The CDR3, as DNA: TGTGCCAGCAGCCTAAGTCGACCAGGGGGTCACACCGGGGAGCTGTTTTTT. The encoded protein is CASSLSRPGGHTGELFF. The V call is TRBV7-3, the J call TRBJ2-2; TRBD1 aligns across 7 bases. This CDR3 has 17 residues. From germline, CDR1 is SGHTA and CDR2 FQGTGA. V lost 5 bases to trimming and J lost 3 bases; unmatched junction nucleotides: 12.

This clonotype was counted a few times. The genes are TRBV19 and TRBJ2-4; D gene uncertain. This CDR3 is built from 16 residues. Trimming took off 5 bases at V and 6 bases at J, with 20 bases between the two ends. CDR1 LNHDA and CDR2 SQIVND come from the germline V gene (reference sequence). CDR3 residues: CASSPKARSVGNIQYF. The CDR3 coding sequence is TGTGCCAGTAGTCCCAAAGCTCGCAGTGTTGGAAACATTCAGTACTTC.

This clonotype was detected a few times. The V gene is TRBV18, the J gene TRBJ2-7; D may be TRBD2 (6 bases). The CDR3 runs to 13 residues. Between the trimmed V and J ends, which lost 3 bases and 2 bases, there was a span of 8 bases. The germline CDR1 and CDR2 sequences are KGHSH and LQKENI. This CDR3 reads CASSPGEAYEQYF. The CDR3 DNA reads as TGTGCCAGCTCACCGGGGGAGGCCTACGAGCAGTACTTC.

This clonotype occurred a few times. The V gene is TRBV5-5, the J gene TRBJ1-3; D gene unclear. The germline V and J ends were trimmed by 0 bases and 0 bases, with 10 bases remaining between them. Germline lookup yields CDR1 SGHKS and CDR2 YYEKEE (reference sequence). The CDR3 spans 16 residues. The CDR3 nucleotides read TGTGCCAGCAGCTTGGCCGTAGCGGGCTCTGGAAACACCATATATTTT. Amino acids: CASSLAVAGSGNTIYF.

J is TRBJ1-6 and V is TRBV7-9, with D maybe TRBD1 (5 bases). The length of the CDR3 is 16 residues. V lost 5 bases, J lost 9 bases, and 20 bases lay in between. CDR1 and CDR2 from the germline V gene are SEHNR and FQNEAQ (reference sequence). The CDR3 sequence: CASSPPGGAGFSPLHF. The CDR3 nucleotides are TGTGCCAGCAGCCCCCCCGGTGGTGCAGGGTTTTCACCCCTCCACTTT.

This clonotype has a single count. CDR3 DNA: TGCAGTGCCGCCCCCCCCCTAGCGGGGGGATCGCCGTACACAGATACGCAGTATTTT. Its translation is CSAAPPLAGGSPYTDTQYF. The V and J genes are TRBV20-1 and TRBJ2-3; TRBD2 agrees at 11 bases. Per the germline V gene, CDR1 is DFQATT and CDR2 is SNEGSKA (reference sequence). J was trimmed by 2 bases and V by 6 bases; bases with no gene match: 19. There are 19 residues in the CDR3.

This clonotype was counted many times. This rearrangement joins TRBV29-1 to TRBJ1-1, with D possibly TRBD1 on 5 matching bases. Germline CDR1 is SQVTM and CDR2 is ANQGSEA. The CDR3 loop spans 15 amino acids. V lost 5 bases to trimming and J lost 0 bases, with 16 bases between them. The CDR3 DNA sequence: TGCAGCGTTACAGGAGAGAGGGGATTGAACACTGAAGCTTTCTTT. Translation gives CSVTGERGLNTEAFF.

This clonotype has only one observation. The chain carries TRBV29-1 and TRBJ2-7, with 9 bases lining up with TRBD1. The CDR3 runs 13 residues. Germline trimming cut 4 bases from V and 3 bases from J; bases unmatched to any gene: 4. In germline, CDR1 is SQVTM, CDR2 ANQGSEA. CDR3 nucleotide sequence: TGCAGCGTTGTGGTGGACAGGGGCTACGAGCAGTACTTC. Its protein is CSVVVDRGYEQYF.

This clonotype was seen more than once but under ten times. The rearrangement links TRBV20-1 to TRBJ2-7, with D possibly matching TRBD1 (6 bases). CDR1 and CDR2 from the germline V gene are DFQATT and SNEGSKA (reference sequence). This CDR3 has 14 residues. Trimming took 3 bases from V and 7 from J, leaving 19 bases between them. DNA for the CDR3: TGCAGTGCTAGCCCCAGACAGGTGGTGGGGGAGCAGTACTTC. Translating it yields CSASPRQVVGEQYF.

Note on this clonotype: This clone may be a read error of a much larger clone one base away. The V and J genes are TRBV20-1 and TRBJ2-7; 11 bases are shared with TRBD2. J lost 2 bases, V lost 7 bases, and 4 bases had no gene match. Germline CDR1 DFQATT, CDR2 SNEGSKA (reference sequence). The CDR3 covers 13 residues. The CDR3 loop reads CSVSTSGTYEQYF. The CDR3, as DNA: TGCAGTGTTTCGACTAGCGGGACCTACGAGCAGTACTTC.

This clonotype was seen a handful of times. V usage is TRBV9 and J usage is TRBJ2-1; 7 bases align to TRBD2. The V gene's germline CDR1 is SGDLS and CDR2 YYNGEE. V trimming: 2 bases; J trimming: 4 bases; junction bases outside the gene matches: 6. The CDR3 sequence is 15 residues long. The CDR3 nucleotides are TGTGCCAGCAGCGTCGCAGCGGGGAGTTACAATGAGCAGTTCTTC. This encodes CASSVAAGSYNEQFF.

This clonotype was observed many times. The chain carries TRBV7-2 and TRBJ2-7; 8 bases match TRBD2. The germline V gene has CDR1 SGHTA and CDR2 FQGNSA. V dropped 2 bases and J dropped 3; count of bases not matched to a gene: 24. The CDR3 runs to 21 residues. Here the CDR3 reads CASSLSVTFAGGRRVVYEQYF. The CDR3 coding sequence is TGTGCCAGCAGCTTAAGCGTCACCTTCGCTGGCGGGAGGAGGGTTGTCTACGAGCAGTACTTC.

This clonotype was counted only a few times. CDR3 residues: CASSPTGTSGGLRNIQYF. As DNA, the CDR3 is TGTGCCAGCTCACCAACCGGGACTAGCGGGGGCCTCCGAAACATTCAGTACTTC. The chain carries TRBV18 and TRBJ2-4; 14 bases are a match to TRBD2. Germline lookup yields CDR1 KGHSH and CDR2 LQKENI. Trimming cost V 2 bases and J 6 bases; bases outside gene matches: 9. This CDR3 comprises 18 residues.

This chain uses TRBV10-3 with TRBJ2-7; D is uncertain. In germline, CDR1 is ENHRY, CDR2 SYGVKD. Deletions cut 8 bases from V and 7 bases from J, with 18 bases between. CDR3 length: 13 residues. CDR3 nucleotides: TGTGCCATCGGTGCAGGCTACAATGGTGAGCAGTACTTC. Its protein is CAIGAGYNGEQYF.

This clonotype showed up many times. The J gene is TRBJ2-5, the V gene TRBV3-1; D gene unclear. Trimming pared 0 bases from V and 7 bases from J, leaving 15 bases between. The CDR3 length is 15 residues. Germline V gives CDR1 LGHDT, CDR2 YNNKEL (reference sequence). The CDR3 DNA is TGTGCCAGCAGCCAAGATGAGTGGGCGCTAAGGACCCAGTACTTC. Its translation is CASSQDEWALRTQYF.

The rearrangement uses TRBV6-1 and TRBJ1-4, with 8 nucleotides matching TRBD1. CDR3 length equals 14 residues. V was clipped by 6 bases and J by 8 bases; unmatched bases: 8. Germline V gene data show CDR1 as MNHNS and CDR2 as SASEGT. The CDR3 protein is CASRSGTGREKLFF. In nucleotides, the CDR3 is TGTGCCAGCAGGAGCGGGACAGGAAGAGAAAAACTGTTTTTT.

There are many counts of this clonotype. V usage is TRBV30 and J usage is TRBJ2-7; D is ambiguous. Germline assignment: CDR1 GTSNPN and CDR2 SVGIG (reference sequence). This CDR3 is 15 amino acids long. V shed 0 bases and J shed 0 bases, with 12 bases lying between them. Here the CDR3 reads CAWSVDGYTSYEQYF. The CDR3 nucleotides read TGTGCCTGGAGTGTGGACGGGTACACCTCCTACGAGCAGTACTTC.

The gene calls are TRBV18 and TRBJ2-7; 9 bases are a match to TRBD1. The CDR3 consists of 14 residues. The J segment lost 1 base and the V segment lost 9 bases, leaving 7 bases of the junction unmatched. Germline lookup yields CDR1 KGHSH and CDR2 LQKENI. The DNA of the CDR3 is TGTGCCAGTTTCTCCGGGACAGGGTCCTACGAGCAGTACTTC. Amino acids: CASFSGTGSYEQYF.

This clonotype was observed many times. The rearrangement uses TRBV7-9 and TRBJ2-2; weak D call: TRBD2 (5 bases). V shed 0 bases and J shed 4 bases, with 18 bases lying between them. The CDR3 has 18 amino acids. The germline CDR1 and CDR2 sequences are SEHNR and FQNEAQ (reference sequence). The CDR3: CASSLARPSRWATGELFF. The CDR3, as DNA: TGTGCCAGCAGCTTAGCTCGGCCTAGCCGATGGGCCACCGGGGAGCTGTTTTTT. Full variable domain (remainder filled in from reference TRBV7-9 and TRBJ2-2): DTGVSQNPRHKITKRGQNVTFRCDPISEHNRLYWYRQTLGQGPEFLTYFQNEAQLEKSRLLSDRFSAERPKGSFSTLEIQRTEQGDSAMYLCASSLARPSRWATGELFFGEGSRLTVL.

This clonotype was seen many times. The CDR3 DNA follows: TGTGCCAGCAGCCAGGAGGCGGCGATCATGAACACTGAAGCTTTCTTT. Translated, it gives CASSQEAAIMNTEAFF. J is TRBJ1-1 and V is TRBV4-2; no clear D. CDR1 is LGHNA, CDR2 YNFKEQ, per germline. There are 16 residues in the CDR3. The germline V and J ends were trimmed by 3 bases and 0 bases, with 14 bases remaining between them.

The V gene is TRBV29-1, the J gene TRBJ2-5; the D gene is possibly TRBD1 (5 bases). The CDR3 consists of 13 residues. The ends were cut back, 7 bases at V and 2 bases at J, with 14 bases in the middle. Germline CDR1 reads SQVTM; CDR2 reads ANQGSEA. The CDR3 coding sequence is TGCAGCGCGAGCCGACAGCAGCAAGAGACCCAGTACTTC. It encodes CSASRQQQETQYF.

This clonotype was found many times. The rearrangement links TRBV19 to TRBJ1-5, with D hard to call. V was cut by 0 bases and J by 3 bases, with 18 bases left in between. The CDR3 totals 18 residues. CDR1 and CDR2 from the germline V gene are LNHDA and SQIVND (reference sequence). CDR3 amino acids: CASSIERGKKVNNQPQHF. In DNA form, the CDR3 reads TGTGCCAGTAGTATAGAGAGAGGGAAAAAAGTAAACAATCAGCCCCAGCATTTT.